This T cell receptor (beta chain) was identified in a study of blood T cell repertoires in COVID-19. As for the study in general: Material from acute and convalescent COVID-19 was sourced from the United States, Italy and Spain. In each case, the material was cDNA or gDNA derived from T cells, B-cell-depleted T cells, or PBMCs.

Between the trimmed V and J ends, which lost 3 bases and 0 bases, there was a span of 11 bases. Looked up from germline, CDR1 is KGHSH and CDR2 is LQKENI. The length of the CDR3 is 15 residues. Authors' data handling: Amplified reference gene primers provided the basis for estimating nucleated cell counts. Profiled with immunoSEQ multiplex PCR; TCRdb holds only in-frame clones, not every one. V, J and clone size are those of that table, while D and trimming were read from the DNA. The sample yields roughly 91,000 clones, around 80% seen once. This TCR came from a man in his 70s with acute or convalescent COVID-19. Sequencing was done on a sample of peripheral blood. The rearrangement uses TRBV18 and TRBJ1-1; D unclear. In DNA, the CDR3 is TGTGCCAGCTCACCCCTTCCCACAGTGAACACTGAAGCTTTCTTT. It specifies CASSPLPTVNTEAFF.